The clone carrying this T cell receptor beta chain has only a few counts. The antigen remains unidentified. This sample stems from a study of cytomegalovirus exposure and HLA in healthy donors. Study-wide findings and caveats: It emerged from a later analysis that several of the most significant clusters appeared to be linked to common viral pathogens. An analysis that came later showed most CMV-associated TCR beta chains appearing HLA-restricted.

Use of 60 Vbeta and 13 Jbeta primers characterized the PCR. Some clones are missing from TCRdb's copy, which holds only in-frame ones; the method was immunoSEQ multiplex PCR. The sample lists 90,000 to 150,000 clones, 60% to 80% occurring once. Per the germline V gene, CDR1 is SEHNR and CDR2 is FQNEAQ (reference sequence). The CDR3 contains 16 residues. The trim removed 4 bases at V and 4 bases at J, leaving 9 bases unmatched. Donors counted as nominally healthy when sampled, yet unrecorded immune exposures were likely. V and J are TRBV7-9 and TRBJ1-5, with 8 bases lining up with TRBD1. Material: PBMCs. The TCR sequence derives from a man in his forties or fifties in good health and CMV-seropositive. CDR3 sequence reads: CASSSMGQEGNQPQHF. The CDR3 DNA follows: TGTGCCAGCAGCTCGATGGGACAGGAAGGGAATCAGCCCCAGCATTTT.